Reported below is one T cell receptor (beta chain). The assay was immunoSEQ multiplex PCR, and TCRdb's table has in-frame clones only and misses some. The sample holds about 460,000 clones, over 60% seen once. These data come from a study of shared clonotypes between healthy human individuals. Sequencing used PBMCs. The TCR sequence derives from a woman between 40 and 55 years old in good health. Some clones in this sample may be carry-over from other donors' samples.

In DNA form, the CDR3 reads TGCGCCAGCAGCTTGTCGCATGCTGGGGCCAACGTCCTGACTTTC. Protein sequence: CASSLSHAGANVLTF. J is TRBJ2-6 and V is TRBV5-1; D not resolved. The germline V gene has CDR1 SGHRS and CDR2 YFSETQ. The V and J ends lost 1 base and 2 bases respectively, with 7 bases between them. CDR3 size: 15 residues.